This record concerns one T cell receptor (beta chain) sequence. No antigen is known for it. The CDR3 loop spans 13 amino acids. V gave up 6 bases and J gave up 6 bases, with 13 bases separating them. The germline V gene encodes CDR1 SGHTA and CDR2 FQGNSA. The sample comes from a study of lymphopenia after photon versus proton radiotherapy. Study-wide results and limits: Only patients who died were analyzed for survival; proton advantage is unproven. Photon-treated patients lost naive T cells and TCR diversity; proton-treated stayed stable.

Clones were read by immunoSEQ multiplex PCR, and TCRdb kept only the in-frame ones, dropping some. In the table there are roughly 25,000 clones, approximately 85% of which are singletons. This material consisted of peripheral blood, taken from a patient treated with photon-based radiotherapy. The TCR originated in a man aged 25-45 years with gastric cancer. The chain combines TRBV7-2 with TRBJ2-3; no reliable D call. CDR3: CASRFPNGDTQYF. The CDR3 DNA reads as TGTGCCAGCAGGTTCCCGAACGGCGATACGCAGTATTTT.